This T cell receptor beta chain was sequenced during a study of cytomegalovirus exposure and HLA in healthy donors. Germline V CDR1 and CDR2: LNHNV, YYDKDF (reference sequence). The junction had 9 bases not matched to a gene; V was cut back by 4 bases and J by 11 bases. The CDR3 sequence is 14 residues long. With 60 Vbeta and 13 Jbeta primers, the PCR was carried out. Profiling relied on immunoSEQ multiplex PCR, and the TCRdb table lists in-frame clones only, not all of them. The sample lists some 95,000 clones, around 68% occurring once. This clone was counted a few times. This chain connects TRBV15 to TRBJ1-1; 11 bases match TRBD1. Material for sequencing was PBMCs. The origin of this receptor is a female donor in good health and CMV-seronegative. The chain's CDR3 is CATSMRTGGMGAFF. The CDR3 DNA reads TGTGCCACCAGCATGAGGACAGGGGGCATGGGGGCTTTCTTT.